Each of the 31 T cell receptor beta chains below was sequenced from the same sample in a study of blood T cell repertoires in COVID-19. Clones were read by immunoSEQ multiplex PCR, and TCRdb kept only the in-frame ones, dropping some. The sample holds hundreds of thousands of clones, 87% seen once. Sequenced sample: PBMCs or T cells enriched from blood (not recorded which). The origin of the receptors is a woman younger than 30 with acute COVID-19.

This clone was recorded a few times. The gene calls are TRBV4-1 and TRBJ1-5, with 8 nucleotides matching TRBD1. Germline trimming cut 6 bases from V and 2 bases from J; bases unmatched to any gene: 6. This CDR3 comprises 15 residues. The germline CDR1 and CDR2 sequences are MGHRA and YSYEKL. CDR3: CASRAGGLGNQPQHF. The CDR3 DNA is TGCGCCAGCAGGGCAGGGGGCCTTGGCAATCAGCCCCAGCATTTT.

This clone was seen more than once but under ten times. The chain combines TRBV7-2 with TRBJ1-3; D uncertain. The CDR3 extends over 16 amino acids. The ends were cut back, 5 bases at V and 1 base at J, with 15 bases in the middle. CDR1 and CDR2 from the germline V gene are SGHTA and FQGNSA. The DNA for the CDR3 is TGTGCCAGCAGCCCCGTGGCGGGTTCTTCTGGAAACACCATATATTTT. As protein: CASSPVAGSSGNTIYF.

The DNA for the CDR3 is TGCGCCAGCAGCTTTTCCGGGACAACCGATTACAATGAGCAGTTCTTC. Translating it yields CASSFSGTTDYNEQFF. The chain links TRBV5-1 to TRBJ2-1, with D possibly being TRBD1 (6 bases). This CDR3 region has 16 residues. Germline lookup yields CDR1 SGHRS and CDR2 YFSETQ. Trimming took off 2 bases at V and 4 bases at J, with 16 bases between the two ends. The complete variable domain, with remaining parts taken from reference TRBV5-1 and TRBJ2-1, reads KAGVTQTPRYLIKTRGQQVTLSCSPISGHRSVSWYQQTPGQGLQFLFEYFSETQRNKGNFPGRFSGRQFSNSRSEMNVSTLELGDSALYLCASSFSGTTDYNEQFFGPGTRLTVL.

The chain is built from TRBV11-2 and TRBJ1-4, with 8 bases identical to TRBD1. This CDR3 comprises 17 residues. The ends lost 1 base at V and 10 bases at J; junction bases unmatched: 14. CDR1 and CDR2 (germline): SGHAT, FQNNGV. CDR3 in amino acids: CASSLVTGGTLSRKLFF. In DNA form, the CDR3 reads TGTGCCAGCAGCTTAGTCACAGGGGGTACGCTATCAAGAAAACTGTTTTTT.

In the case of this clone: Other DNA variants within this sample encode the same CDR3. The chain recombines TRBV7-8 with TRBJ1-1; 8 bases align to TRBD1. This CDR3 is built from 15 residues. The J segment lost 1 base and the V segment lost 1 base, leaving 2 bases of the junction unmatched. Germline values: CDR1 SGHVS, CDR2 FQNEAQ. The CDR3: CASSLVDRGNTEAFF. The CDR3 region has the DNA TGTGCCAGCAGCTTAGTTGACAGGGGGAACACTGAAGCTTTCTTT.

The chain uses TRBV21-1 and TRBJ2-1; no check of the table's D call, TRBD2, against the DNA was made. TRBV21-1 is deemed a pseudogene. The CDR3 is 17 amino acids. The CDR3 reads CASSKGSSGNSYNEQFF. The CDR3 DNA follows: TGTGCCAGCAGCAAAGGCTCTAGCGGGAACTCCTACAATGAGCAGTTCTTC.

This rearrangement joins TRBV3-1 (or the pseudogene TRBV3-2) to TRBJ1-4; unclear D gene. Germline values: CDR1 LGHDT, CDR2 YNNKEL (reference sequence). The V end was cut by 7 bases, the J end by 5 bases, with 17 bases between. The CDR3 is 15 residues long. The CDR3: CASTDYRDRNEKLFF. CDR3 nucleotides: TGTGCCAGCACCGATTACAGAGATAGGAATGAAAAACTGTTTTTT.

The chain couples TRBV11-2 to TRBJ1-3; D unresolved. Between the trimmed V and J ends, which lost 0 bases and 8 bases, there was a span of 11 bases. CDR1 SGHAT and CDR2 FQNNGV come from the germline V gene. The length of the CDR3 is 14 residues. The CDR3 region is CASSLDREGYTIYF. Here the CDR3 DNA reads TGTGCCAGCAGCTTAGATCGAGAGGGCTACACCATATATTTT.

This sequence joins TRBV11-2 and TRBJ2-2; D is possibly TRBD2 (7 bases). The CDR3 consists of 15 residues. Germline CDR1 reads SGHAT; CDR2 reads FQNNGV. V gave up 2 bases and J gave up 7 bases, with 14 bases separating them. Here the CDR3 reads CASSLPGGPGGELFF. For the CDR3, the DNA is TGTGCCAGCAGCTTACCCGGGGGGCCTGGCGGGGAGCTGTTTTTT.

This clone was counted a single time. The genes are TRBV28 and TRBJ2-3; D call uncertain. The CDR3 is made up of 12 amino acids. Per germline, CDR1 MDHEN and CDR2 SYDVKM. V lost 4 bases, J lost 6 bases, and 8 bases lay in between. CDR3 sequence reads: CASSSERDTQYF. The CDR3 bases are TGTGCCAGCAGTTCAGAGAGGGATACGCAGTATTTT.

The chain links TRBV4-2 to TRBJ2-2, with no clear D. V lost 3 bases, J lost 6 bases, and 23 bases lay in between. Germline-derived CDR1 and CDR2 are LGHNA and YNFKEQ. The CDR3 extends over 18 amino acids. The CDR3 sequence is CASSQFLLTGGIAGELFF. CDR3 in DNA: TGTGCCAGCAGCCAGTTCCTACTAACCGGTGGTATCGCCGGGGAGCTGTTTTTT.

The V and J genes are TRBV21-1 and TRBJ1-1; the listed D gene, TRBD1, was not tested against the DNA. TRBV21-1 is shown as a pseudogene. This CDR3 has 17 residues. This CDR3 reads CASSKAQGQGAFTEAFF. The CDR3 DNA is TGTGCCAGCAGCAAAGCGCAGGGACAGGGGGCCTTTACTGAAGCTTTCTTT.

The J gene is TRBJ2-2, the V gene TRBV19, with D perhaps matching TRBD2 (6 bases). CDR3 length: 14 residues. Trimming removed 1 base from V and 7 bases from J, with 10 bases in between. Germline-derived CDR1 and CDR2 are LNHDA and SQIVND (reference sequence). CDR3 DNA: TGTGCCAGTAGTATAGCGGGAGCGGTCGGGGAGCTGTTTTTT. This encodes CASSIAGAVGELFF.

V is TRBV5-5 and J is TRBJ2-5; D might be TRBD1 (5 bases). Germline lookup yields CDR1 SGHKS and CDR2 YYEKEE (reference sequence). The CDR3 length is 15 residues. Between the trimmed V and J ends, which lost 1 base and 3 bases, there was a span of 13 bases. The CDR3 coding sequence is TGTGCCAGCAGCTTGTTCGACTCCAGGGAAGAGACCCAGTACTTC. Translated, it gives CASSLFDSREETQYF.

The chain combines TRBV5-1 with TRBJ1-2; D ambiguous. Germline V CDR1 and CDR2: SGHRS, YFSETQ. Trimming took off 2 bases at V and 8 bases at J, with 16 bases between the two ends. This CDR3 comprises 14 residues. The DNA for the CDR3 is TGCGCCAGCAGCTTAGTAAGGCCGGCGGAAGGCTACACCTTC. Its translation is CASSLVRPAEGYTF.

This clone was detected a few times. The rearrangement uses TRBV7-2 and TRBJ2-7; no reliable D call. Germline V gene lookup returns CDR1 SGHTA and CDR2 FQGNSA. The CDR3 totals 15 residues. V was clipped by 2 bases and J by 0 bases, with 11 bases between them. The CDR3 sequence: CASSLSQASSYEQYF. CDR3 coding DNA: TGTGCCAGCAGCTTAAGTCAGGCGTCCTCCTACGAGCAGTACTTC.

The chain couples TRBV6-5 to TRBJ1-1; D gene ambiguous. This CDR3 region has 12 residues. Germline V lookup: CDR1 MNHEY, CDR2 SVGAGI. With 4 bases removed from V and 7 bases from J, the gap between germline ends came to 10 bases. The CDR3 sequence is CASSSTVHEAFF. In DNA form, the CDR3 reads TGTGCCAGCAGTTCCACGGTTCATGAAGCTTTCTTT.

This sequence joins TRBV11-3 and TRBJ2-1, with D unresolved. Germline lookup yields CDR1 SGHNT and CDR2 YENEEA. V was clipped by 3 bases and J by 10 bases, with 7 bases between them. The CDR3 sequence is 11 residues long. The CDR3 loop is CASSFGREQFF. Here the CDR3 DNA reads TGTGCCAGCAGCTTTGGCAGGGAGCAGTTCTTC.

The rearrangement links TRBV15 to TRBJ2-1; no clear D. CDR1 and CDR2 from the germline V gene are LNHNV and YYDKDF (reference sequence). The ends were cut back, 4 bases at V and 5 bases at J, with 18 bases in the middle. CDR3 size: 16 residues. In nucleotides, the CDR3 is TGTGCCACCAGCACAGAGATACGGTTGCGCGACAATGAGCAGTTCTTC. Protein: CATSTEIRLRDNEQFF.

CDR3: CASSPHRDSGNTIYF. In DNA, the CDR3 is TGCGCCAGCAGCCCCCACAGGGACTCTGGAAACACCATATATTTT. This chain joins TRBV4-1 and TRBJ1-3, with a possible D match to TRBD1 (6 bases). The germline gives CDR1 MGHRA, CDR2 YSYEKL. Trimming removed 4 bases from V and 0 bases from J, with 10 bases in between. The CDR3 is made up of 15 amino acids.

The CDR3, as DNA: TGCGCCAGCAGCCAGAGGGACAGGGGGCTAAATGAGCAGTTCTTC. Its protein product is CASSQRDRGLNEQFF. The chain has TRBV4-3 and TRBJ2-1; 12 bases map to TRBD1. CDR1 and CDR2 from the germline V gene are LGHNA and YSLEER. V was pared by 3 bases and J by 7 bases, with 4 bases of the junction left unmatched. The CDR3 is 15 amino acids.

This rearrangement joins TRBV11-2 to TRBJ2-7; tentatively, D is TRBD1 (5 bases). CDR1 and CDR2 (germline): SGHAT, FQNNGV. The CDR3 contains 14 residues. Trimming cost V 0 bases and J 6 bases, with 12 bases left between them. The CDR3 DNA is TGTGCCAGCAGCTTAGAACAGGTGTGGAGCGAGCAGTACTTC. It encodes CASSLEQVWSEQYF.

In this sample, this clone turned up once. The CDR3, as DNA: TGTGCCAGTAGTATCAGACAGGGGAGGGGAGGCTACACCTTC. This codes for CASSIRQGRGGYTF. This sequence joins TRBV19 and TRBJ1-2; 8 nucleotides match TRBD1. The CDR3 is made up of 14 amino acids. The V gene end was trimmed by 3 bases and the J gene end by 8 bases; junction bases not matched to a gene: 8. Germline V gene sequence: CDR1 LNHDA, CDR2 SQIVND (reference sequence). The variable domain in full, with the rest retrieved from reference TRBV19 and TRBJ1-2, is DGGITQSPKYLFRKEGQNVTLSCEQNLNHDAMYWYRQDPGQGLRLIYYSQIVNDFQKGDIAEGYSVSREKKESFPLTVTSAQKNPTAFYLCASSIRQGRGGYTFGSGTRLTVV.

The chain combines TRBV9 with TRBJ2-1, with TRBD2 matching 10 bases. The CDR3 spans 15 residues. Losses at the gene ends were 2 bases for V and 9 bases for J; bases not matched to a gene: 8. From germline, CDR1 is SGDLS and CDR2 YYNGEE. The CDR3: CASSVGLAGVSEQFF. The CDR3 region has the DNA TGTGCCAGCAGCGTCGGTCTAGCGGGAGTTAGTGAGCAGTTCTTC.

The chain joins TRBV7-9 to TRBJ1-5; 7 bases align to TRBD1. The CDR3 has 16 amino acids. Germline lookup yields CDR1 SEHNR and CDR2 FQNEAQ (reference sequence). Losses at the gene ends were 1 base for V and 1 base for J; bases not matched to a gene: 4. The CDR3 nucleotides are TGTGCCAGCAGCTTAGGGGCAGGGGGGAGCAATCAGCCCCAGCATTTT. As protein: CASSLGAGGSNQPQHF. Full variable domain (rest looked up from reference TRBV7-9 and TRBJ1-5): DTGVSQNPRHKITKRGQNVTFRCDPISEHNRLYWYRQTLGQGPEFLTYFQNEAQLEKSRLLSDRFSAERPKGSFSTLEIQRTEQGDSAMYLCASSLGAGGSNQPQHFGDGTRLSIL.

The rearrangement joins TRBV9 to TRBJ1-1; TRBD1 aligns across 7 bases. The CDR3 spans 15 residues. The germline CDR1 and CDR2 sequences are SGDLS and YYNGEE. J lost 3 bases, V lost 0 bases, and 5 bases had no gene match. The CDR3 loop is CASSVAPDRYTEAFF. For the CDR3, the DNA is TGTGCCAGCAGCGTAGCTCCGGACAGGTACACTGAAGCTTTCTTT. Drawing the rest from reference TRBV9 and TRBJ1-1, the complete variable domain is DSGVTQTPKHLITATGQRVTLRCSPRSGDLSVYWYQQSLDQGLQFLIQYYNGEERAKGNILERFSAQQFPDLHSELNLSSLELGDSALYFCASSVAPDRYTEAFFGQGTRLTVV.

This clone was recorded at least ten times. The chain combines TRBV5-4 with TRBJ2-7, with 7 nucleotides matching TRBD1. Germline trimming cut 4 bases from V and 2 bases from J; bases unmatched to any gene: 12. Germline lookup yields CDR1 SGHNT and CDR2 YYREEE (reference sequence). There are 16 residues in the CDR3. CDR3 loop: CASSPSTGLDTYEQYF. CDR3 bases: TGTGCCAGCAGCCCCTCGACAGGGCTAGATACCTACGAGCAGTACTTC.

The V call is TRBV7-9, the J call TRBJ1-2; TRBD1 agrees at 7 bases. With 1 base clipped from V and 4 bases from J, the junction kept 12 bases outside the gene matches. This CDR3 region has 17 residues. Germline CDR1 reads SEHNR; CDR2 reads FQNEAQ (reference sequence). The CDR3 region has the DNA TGTGCCAGCAGCTTAGTGGGCAGGGGGATAATAGGCTATGGCTACACCTTC. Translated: CASSLVGRGIIGYGYTF.

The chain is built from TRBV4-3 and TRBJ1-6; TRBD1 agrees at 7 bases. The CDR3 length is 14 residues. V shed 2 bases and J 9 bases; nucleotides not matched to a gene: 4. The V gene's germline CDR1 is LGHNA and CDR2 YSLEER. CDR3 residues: CASSQSDRVSPLHF. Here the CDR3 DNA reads TGCGCCAGCAGCCAATCCGACAGGGTTTCACCCCTCCACTTT.

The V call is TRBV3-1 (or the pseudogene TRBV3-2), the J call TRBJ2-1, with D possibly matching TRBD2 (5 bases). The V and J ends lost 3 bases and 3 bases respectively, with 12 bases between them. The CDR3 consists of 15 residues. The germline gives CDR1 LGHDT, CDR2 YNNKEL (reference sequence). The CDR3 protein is CASSQGSSDYNEQFF. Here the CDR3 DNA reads TGTGCCAGCAGCCAGGGGAGTAGCGACTACAATGAGCAGTTCTTC.

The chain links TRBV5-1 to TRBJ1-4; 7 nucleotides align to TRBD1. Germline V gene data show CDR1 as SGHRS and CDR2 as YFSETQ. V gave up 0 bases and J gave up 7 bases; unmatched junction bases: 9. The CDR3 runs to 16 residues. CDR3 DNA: TGCGCCAGCAGCTTGGACCCGAGACAGGGAACTGAAAAACTGTTTTTT. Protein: CASSLDPRQGTEKLFF.